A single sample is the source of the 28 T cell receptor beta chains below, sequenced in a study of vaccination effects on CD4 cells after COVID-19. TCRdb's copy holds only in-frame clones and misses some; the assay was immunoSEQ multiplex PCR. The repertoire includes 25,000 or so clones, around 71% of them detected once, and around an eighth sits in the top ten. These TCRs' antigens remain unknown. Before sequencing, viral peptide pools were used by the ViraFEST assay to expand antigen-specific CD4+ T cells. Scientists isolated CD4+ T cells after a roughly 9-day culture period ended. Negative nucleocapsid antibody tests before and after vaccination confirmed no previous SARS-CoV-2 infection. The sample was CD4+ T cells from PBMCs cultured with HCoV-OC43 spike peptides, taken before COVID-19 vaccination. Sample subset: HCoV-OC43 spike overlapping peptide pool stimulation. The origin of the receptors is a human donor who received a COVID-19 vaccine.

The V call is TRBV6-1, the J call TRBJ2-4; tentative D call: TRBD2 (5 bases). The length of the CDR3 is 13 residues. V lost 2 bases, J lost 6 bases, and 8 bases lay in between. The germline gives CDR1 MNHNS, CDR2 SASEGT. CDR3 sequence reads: CASSEMGVNIQYF. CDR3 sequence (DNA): TGTGCCAGCAGTGAAATGGGAGTAAACATTCAGTACTTC.

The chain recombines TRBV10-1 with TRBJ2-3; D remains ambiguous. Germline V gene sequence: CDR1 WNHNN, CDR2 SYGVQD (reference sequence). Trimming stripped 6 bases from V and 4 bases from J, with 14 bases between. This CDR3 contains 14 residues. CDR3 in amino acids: CASRLGRSADTQYF. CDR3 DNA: TGCGCCAGCAGATTGGGCAGGTCGGCAGATACGCAGTATTTT.

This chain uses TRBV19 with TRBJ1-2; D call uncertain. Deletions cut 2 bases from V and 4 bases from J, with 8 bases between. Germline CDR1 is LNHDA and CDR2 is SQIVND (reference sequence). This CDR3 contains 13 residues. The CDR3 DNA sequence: TGTGCCAGTAGTATAAGGAGTTCCTATGGCTACACCTTC. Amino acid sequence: CASSIRSSYGYTF.

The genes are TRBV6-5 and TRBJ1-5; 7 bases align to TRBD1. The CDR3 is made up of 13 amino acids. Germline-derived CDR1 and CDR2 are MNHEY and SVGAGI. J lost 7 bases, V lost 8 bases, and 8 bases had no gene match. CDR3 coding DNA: TGTGCCAGCGCCTGGGAAGGGGGCCAGCCCCAGCATTTT. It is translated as CASAWEGGQPQHF.

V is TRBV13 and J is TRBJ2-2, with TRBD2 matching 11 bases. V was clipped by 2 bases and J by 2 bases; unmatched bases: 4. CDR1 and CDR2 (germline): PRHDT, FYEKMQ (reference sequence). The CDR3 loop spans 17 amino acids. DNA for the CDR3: TGTGCCAGCAGCTTAAGAACTAGCGGGAGCAACACCGGGGAGCTGTTTTTT. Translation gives CASSLRTSGSNTGELFF.

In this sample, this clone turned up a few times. The CDR3 DNA reads as TGTGCCAGTAGTAAAGGAGGGCAGGGGGCTACTAAGAACACTGAAGCTTTCTTT. It encodes CASSKGGQGATKNTEAFF. This chain links TRBV19 with TRBJ1-1; 8 nucleotides match TRBD1. The CDR3 loop spans 18 amino acids. Germline CDR1 and CDR2: LNHDA and SQIVND (reference sequence). V shed 4 bases and J 1 base; nucleotides not matched to a gene: 14. Using reference TRBV19 and TRBJ1-1 for the parts outside the CDR3, the full variable domain is DGGITQSPKYLFRKEGQNVTLSCEQNLNHDAMYWYRQDPGQGLRLIYYSQIVNDFQKGDIAEGYSVSREKKESFPLTVTSAQKNPTAFYLCASSKGGQGATKNTEAFFGQGTRLTVV.

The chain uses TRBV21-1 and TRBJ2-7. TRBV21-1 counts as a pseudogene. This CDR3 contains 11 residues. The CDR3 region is CAVFSTLEQYF. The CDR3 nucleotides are TGTGCCGTTTTCAGTACTCTGGAGCAGTACTTC.

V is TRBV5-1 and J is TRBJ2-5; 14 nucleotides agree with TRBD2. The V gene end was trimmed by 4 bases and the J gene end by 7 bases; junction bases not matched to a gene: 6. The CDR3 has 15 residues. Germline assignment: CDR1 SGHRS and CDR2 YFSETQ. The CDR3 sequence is CASSPTSGGVLTQYF. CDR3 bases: TGCGCCAGCAGCCCGACTAGCGGGGGGGTTTTGACCCAGTACTTC.

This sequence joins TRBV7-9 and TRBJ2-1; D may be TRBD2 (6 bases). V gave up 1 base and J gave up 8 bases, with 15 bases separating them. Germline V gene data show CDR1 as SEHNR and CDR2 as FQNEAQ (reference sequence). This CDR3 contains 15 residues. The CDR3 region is CASSLVLLTGDEQFF. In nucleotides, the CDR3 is TGTGCCAGCAGCTTAGTTCTCCTAACGGGAGATGAGCAGTTCTTC.

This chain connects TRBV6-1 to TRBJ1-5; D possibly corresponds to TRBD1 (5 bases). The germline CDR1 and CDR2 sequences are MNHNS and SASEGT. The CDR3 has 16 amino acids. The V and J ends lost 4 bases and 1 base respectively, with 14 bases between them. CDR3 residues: CASSGRDGDSNQPQHF. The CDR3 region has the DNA TGTGCCAGCAGTGGCCGGGACGGCGACAGCAATCAGCCCCAGCATTTT.

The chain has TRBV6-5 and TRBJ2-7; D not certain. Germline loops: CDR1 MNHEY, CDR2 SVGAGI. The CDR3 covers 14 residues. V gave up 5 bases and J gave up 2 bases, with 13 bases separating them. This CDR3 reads CASSPRYKTYEQYF. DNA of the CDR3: TGTGCCAGCAGTCCCAGGTACAAAACCTACGAGCAGTACTTC.

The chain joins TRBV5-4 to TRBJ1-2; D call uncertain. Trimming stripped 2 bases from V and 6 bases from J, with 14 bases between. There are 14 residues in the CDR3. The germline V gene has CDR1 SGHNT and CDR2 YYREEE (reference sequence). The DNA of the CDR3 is TGTGCCAGCAGCTTCCATAATGGGGAGAATGGCTACACCTTC. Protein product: CASSFHNGENGYTF.

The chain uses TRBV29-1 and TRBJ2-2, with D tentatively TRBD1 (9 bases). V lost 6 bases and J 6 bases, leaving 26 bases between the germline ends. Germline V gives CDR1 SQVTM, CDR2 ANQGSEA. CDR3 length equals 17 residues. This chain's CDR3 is CSVAGDRDLAVAGELFF. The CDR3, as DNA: TGCAGCGTAGCGGGGGACAGGGATTTAGCTGTGGCCGGGGAGCTGTTTTTT.

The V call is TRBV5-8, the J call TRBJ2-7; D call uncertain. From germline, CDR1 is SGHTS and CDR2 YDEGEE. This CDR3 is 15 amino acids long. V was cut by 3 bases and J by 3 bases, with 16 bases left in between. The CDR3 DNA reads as TGTGCCAGCAGCTCAGAAGGCATCGGGCACTACGAGCAGTACTTC. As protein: CASSSEGIGHYEQYF.

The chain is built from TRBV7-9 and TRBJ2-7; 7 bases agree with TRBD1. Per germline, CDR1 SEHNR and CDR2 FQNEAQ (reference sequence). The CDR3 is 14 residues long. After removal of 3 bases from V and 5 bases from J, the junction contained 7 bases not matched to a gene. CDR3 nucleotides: TGTGCCAGCAGCTTGAACGACAGGGCCCACGAGCAGTACTTC. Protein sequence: CASSLNDRAHEQYF. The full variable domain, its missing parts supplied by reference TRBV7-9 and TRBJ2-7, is DTGVSQNPRHKITKRGQNVTFRCDPISEHNRLYWYRQTLGQGPEFLTYFQNEAQLEKSRLLSDRFSAERPKGSFSTLEIQRTEQGDSAMYLCASSLNDRAHEQYFGPGTRLTVT.

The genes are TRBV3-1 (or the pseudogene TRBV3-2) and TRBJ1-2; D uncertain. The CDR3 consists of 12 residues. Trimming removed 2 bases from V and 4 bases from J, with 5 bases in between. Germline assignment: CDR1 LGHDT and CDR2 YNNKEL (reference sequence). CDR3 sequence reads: CASSQNSYGYTF. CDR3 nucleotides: TGTGCCAGCAGCCAAAACAGCTATGGCTACACCTTC.

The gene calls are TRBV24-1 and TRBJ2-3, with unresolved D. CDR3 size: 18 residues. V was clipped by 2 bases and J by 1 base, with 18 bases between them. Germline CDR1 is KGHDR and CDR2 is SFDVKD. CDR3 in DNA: TGTGCCACCAGTGATTCGACGAATTGGGCGGAGCGCACAGATACGCAGTATTTT. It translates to CATSDSTNWAERTDTQYF.

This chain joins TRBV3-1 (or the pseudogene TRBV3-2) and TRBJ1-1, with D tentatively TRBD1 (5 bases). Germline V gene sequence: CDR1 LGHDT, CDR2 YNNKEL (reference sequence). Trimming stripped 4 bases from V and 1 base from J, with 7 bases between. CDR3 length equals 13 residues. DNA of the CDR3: TGTGCCAGCAGCCGGGGGGAGAACACTGAAGCTTTCTTT. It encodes CASSRGENTEAFF.

The CDR3 DNA is TGTGCCAGCAGTGAACGGAACCTCCTGGAGGGCTATGGCTACACCTTC. Its protein product is CASSERNLLEGYGYTF. The J gene is TRBJ1-2, the V gene TRBV6-1; D uncertain. CDR1 is MNHNS and CDR2 is SASEGT in the germline V gene. V lost 2 bases, J lost 4 bases, and 17 bases lay in between. This CDR3 is 16 amino acids long.

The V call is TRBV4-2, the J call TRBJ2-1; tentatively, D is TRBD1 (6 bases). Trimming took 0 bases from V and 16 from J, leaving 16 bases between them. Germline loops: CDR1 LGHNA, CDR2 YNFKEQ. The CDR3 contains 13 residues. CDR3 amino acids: CASSQDIQGSYFF. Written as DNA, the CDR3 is TGTGCCAGCAGCCAAGATATACAGGGCTCGTATTTCTTC.

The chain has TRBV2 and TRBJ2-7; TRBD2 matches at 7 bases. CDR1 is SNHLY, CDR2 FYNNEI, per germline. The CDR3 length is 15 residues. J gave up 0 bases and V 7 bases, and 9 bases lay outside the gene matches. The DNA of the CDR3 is TGTGCCAGCATCAGGGAGGGAGGGAGCTCCTACGAGCAGTACTTC. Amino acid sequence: CASIREGGSSYEQYF.

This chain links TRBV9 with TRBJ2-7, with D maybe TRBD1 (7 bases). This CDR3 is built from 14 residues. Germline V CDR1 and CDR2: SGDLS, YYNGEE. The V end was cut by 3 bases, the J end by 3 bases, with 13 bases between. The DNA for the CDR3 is TGTGCCAGCAGCGAGGGGGCGGGAAACTACGAGCAGTACTTC. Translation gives CASSEGAGNYEQYF.

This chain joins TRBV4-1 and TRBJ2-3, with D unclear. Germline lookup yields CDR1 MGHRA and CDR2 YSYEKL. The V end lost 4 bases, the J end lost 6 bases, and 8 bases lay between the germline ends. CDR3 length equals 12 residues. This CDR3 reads CASSLLFDTQYF. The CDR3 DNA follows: TGCGCCAGCAGCCTCTTGTTTGATACGCAGTATTTT.

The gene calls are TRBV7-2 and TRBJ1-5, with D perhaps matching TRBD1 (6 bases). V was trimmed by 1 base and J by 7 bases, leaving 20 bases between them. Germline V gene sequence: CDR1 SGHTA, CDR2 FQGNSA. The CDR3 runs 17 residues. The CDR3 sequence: CASSLVFRAGGGQPQHF. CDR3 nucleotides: TGTGCCAGCAGCTTAGTTTTTCGTGCGGGGGGCGGACAGCCCCAGCATTTT.

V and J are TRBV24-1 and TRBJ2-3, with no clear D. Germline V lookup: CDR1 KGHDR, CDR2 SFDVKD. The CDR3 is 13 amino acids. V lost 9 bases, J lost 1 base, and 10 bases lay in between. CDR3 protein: CATADGRTDTQYF. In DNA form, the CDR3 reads TGTGCCACCGCGGACGGACGCACAGATACGCAGTATTTT.

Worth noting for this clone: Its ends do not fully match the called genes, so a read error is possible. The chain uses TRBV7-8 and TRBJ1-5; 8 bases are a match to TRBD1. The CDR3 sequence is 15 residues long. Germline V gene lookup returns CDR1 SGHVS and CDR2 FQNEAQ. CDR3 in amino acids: CASGFETGGNQPQHF. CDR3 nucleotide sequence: TGTGCCAGCGGCTTTGAGACAGGGGGCAATCAGCCCCAGCATTTT. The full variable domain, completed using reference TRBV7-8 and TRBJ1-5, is GAGVSQSPRYKVAKRGQDVALRCDPISGHVSLFWYQQALGQGPEFLTYFQNEAQLDKSGLPSDRFFAERPEGSVSTLKIQRTQQEDSAVYLCASGFETGGNQPQHFGDGTRLSIL.

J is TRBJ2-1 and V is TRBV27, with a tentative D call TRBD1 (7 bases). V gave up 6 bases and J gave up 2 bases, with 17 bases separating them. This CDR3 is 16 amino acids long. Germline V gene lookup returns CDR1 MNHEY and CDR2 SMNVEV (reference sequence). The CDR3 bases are TGTGCCAGCAGACGGACCGACAGGGAGGCCTACAATGAGCAGTTCTTC. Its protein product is CASRRTDREAYNEQFF.

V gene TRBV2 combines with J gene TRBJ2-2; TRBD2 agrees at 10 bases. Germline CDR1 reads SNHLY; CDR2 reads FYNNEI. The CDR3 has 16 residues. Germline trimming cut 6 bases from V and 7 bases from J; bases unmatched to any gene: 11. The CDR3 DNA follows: TGTGCCAGCAGGCCCTCAGCGGGGGGGTGGTTCGGGGAGCTGTTTTTT. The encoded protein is CASRPSAGGWFGELFF.